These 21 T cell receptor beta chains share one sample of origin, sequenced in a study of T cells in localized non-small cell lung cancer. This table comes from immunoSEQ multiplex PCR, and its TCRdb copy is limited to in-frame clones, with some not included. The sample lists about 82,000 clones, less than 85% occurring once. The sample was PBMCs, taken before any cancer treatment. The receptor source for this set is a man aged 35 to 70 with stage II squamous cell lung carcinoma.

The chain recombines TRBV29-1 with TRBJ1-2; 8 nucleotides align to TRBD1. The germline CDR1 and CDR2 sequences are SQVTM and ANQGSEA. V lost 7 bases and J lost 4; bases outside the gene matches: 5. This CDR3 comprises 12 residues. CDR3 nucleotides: TGCAGCGCTGGGACAGGACTCTATGGCTACACCTTC. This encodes CSAGTGLYGYTF.

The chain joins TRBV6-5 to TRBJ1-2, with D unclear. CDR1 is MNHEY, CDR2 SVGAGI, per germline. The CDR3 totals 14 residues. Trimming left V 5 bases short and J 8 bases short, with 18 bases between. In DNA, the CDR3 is TGTGCCAGCAGTACCGCGCGGGAGGGCAGAGGCTACACCTTC. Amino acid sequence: CASSTAREGRGYTF.

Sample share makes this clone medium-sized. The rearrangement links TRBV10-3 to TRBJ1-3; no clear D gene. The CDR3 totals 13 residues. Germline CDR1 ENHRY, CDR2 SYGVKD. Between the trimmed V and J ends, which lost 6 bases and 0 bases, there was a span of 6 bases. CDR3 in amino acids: CAIRESSGNTIYF. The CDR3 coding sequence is TGTGCCATCAGAGAGAGCTCTGGAAACACCATATATTTT.

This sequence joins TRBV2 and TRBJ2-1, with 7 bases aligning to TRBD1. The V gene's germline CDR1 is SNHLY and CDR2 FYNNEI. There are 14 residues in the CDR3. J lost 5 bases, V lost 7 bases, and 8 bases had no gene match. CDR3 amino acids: CASTEGDRDNEQFF. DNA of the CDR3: TGTGCCAGCACCGAGGGAGACAGGGACAATGAGCAGTTCTTC.

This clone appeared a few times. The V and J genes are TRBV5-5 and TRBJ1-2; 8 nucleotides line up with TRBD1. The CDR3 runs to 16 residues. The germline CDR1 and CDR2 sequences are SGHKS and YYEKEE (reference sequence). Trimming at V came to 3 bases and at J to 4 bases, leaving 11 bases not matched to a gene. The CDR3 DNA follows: TGTGCCAGCAGCTACCCTTATACGACAGGGGTCTATGGCTACACCTTC. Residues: CASSYPYTTGVYGYTF.

The CDR3 coding sequence is TGTGCCAGCAGCCTCTTTGGTAGCACAGATACGCAGTATTTT. As protein: CASSLFGSTDTQYF. This chain links TRBV7-9 with TRBJ2-3; D is uncertain. Per the germline V gene, CDR1 is SEHNR and CDR2 is FQNEAQ (reference sequence). Trimming took 5 bases from V and 0 from J, leaving 9 bases between them. This CDR3 is built from 14 residues.

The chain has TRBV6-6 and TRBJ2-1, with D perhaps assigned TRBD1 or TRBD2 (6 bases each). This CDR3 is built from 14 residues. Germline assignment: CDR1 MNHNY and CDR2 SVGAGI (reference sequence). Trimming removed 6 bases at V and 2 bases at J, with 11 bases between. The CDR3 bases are TGTGCCAGCAGAACCGGGGGCCCCTACAATGAGCAGTTCTTC. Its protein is CASRTGGPYNEQFF.

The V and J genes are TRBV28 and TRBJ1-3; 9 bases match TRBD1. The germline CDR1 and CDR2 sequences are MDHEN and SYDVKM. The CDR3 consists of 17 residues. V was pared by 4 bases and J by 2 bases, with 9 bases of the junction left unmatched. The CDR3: CASSSPGQGTAGNTIYF. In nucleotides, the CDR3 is TGTGCCAGCAGTTCACCGGGACAGGGAACTGCTGGAAACACCATATATTTT.

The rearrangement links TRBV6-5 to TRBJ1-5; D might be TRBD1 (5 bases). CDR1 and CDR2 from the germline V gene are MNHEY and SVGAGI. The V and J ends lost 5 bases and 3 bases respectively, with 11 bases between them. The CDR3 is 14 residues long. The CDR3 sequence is CASSRTGLNQPQHF. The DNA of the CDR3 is TGTGCCAGCAGTCGAACAGGCCTCAATCAGCCCCAGCATTTT.

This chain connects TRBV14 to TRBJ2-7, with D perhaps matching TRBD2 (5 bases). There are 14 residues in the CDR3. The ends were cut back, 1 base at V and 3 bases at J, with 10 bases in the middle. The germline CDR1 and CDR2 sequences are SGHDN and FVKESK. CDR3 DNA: TGTGCCAGCAGCCAAGGGCCGGGGAGCTACGAGCAGTACTTC. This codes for CASSQGPGSYEQYF.

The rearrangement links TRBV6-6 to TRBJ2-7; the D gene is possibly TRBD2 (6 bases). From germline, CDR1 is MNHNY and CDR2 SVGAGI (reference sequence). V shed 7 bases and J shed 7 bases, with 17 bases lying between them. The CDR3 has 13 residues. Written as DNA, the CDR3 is TGTGCCAGCAAGATCAGGGTTCGGGGGGAGCAGTACTTC. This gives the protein CASKIRVRGEQYF.

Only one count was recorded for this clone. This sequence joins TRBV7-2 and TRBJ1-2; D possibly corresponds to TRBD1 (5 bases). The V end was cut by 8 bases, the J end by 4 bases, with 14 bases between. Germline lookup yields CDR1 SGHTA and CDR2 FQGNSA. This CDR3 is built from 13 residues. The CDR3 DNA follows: TGTGCCAGCTCCCTTGGGGCAACCTATGGCTACACCTTC. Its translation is CASSLGATYGYTF.

CDR3 coding DNA: TGTGCCAGCAGCGTGAGCGGGAGGGCCGGGCAGTACTTC. It codes for CASSVSGRAGQYF. The V and J genes are TRBV9 and TRBJ2-7; TRBD2 matches at 10 bases. This CDR3 has 13 residues. The ends lost 2 bases at V and 9 bases at J; junction bases unmatched: 5. Germline assignment: CDR1 SGDLS and CDR2 YYNGEE.

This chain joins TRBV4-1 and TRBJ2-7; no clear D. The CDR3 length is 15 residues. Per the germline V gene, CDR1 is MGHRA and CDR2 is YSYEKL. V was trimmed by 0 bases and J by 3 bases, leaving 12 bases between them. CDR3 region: CASSQDVWGYYEQYF. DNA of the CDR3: TGCGCCAGCAGCCAAGACGTGTGGGGATACTACGAGCAGTACTTC.

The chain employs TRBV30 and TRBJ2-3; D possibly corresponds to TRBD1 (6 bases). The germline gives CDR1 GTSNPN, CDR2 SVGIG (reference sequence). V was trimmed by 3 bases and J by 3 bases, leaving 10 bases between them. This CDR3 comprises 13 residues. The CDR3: CAWRRGTTDTQYF. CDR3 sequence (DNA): TGTGCCTGGAGGAGGGGGACGACAGATACGCAGTATTTT.

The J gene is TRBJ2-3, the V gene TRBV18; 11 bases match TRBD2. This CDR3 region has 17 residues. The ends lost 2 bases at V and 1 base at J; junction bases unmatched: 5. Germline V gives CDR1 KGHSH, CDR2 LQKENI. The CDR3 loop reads CASSPLRSGGGTDTQYF. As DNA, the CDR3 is TGTGCCAGCTCACCATTACGTAGCGGGGGGGGCACAGATACGCAGTATTTT.

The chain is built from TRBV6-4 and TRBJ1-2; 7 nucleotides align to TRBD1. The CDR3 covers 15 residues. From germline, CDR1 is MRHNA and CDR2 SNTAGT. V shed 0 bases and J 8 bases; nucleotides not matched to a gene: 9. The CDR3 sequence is CASSDSSCPGGGYTF. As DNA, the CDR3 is TGTGCCAGCAGTGACTCGAGTTGCCCAGGGGGGGGCTACACCTTC.

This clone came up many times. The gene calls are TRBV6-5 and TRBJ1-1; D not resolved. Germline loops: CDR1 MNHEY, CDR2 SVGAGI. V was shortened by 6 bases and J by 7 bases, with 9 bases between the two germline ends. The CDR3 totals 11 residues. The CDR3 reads CASSRQNEAFF. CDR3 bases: TGTGCCAGCAGCCGGCAAAATGAAGCTTTCTTT.

CDR3 in DNA: TGTGCCTCGTTCGACAGGGCCAGCTCCTACGAGCAGTACTTC. It is translated as CASFDRASSYEQYF. The chain recombines TRBV28 with TRBJ2-7, with 7 bases fitting TRBD1. The CDR3 runs 14 residues. In germline, CDR1 is MDHEN, CDR2 SYDVKM. The trim removed 11 bases at V and 0 bases at J, leaving 10 bases unmatched.

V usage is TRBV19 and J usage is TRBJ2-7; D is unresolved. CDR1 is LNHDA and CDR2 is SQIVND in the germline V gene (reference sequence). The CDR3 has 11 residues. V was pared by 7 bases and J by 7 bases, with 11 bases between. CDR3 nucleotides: TGTGCCAGTATTCTCAGCTGGGAGCAGTACTTC. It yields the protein CASILSWEQYF.

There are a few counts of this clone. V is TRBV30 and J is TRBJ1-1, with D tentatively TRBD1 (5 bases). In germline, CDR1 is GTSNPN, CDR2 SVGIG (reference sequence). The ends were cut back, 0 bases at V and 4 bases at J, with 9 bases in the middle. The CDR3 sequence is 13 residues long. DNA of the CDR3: TGTGCCTGGAGTGTACTTGGGGGCACTGAAGCTTTCTTT. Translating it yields CAWSVLGGTEAFF.